This entry lists 10 T cell receptor beta chains sequenced from one sample in a study of beta chain features in type 1 diabetes. The study reverse transcribed the entire isolated RNA, so it sequenced expressed TCRB transcripts. Here immunoSEQ multiplex PCR was the method, and the copy in TCRdb shows in-frame clones only, minus some. The sample contains some 150,000 clones, about 9.7% of which appear only once. The material sequenced was central memory CD4+ T cells from blood. The receptors derive from a woman in her 40s in good health.

This chain joins TRBV28 and TRBJ1-6, with 8 nucleotides matching TRBD1. With 3 bases clipped from V and 4 bases from J, the junction kept 11 bases outside the gene matches. Germline CDR1 MDHEN, CDR2 SYDVKM. The CDR3 consists of 18 residues. The CDR3 DNA is TGTGCCAGCAGTTTTCTCTCTCGAGGACAGGGTTATAATTCACCCCTCCACTTT. As protein: CASSFLSRGQGYNSPLHF.

There are many counts of this clone. The rearrangement joins TRBV11-2 to TRBJ2-3, with D tentatively TRBD1 (7 bases). This CDR3 has 16 residues. The V gene lost 4 bases and the J gene lost 2 bases, with 16 bases spanning the gap. Per germline, CDR1 SGHAT and CDR2 FQNNGV. The CDR3 DNA reads as TGTGCCAGCAGCTCGAGGGCGGGACAGTCCACAGATACGCAGTATTTT. Translated: CASSSRAGQSTDTQYF.

This clone was counted only a few times. The chain employs TRBV6-6 and TRBJ2-5, with D perhaps matching TRBD1 (7 bases). This CDR3 spans 14 amino acids. Germline CDR1 is MNHNY and CDR2 is SVGAGI (reference sequence). The V gene lost 6 bases and the J gene lost 7 bases, with 18 bases spanning the gap. The CDR3 region is CASSQGGRRGTQYF. CDR3 DNA: TGTGCCAGCAGCCAGGGGGGTCGGAGAGGGACCCAGTACTTC.

This clone was found a few times. The chain has TRBV19 and TRBJ1-2; weak D call: TRBD1 (6 bases). V lost 9 bases and J 2 bases, leaving 16 bases between the germline ends. The CDR3 is 14 amino acids. Germline V CDR1 and CDR2: LNHDA, SQIVND (reference sequence). For the CDR3, the DNA is TGTGCCAGCCAGGGGAGGGAGGGGAACTATGGCTACACCTTC. It codes for CASQGREGNYGYTF.

This sequence joins TRBV2 and TRBJ2-5, with 13 nucleotides matching TRBD2. CDR1 and CDR2 (germline): SNHLY, FYNNEI. V shed 7 bases, J shed 2 bases, and the junction held 4 bases outside the gene matches. This CDR3 region has 15 residues. The CDR3 is CASKRTSGGQETQYF. CDR3 nucleotide sequence: TGTGCCAGCAAACGGACTAGCGGGGGACAAGAGACCCAGTACTTC.

This clone was counted a few times. The rearrangement links TRBV14 to TRBJ2-7; TRBD1 aligns across 9 bases. There are 15 residues in the CDR3. The ends lost 1 base at V and 6 bases at J; junction bases unmatched: 7. Germline V lookup: CDR1 SGHDN, CDR2 FVKESK. The CDR3 coding sequence is TGTGCCAGCAGCCAAGTCGGACAGGGGAGGTCCGAGCAGTACTTC. This translates into CASSQVGQGRSEQYF.

V and J are TRBV15 and TRBJ2-1, with 12 positions matching TRBD1. Germline V gives CDR1 LNHNV, CDR2 YYDKDF (reference sequence). The CDR3 spans 16 residues. After removal of 1 base from V and 7 bases from J, the junction contained 5 bases not matched to a gene. CDR3 protein: CATSRGGQGAWNEQFF. The CDR3 DNA is TGTGCCACCAGCAGAGGGGGACAGGGGGCGTGGAATGAGCAGTTCTTC.

The V gene is TRBV14, the J gene TRBJ2-5; D remains unclear. The CDR3 has 14 residues. The V gene's germline CDR1 is SGHDN and CDR2 FVKESK. V was clipped by 0 bases and J by 9 bases, with 14 bases between them. The chain's CDR3 is CASSQDYARRSQYF. The CDR3 DNA sequence: TGTGCCAGCAGCCAAGATTACGCCCGCCGGTCCCAGTACTTC.

There are a few counts of this clone. The chain uses TRBV7-2 and TRBJ1-2; D not resolved. The V and J ends lost 5 bases and 3 bases respectively, with 13 bases between them. The CDR3 has 14 residues. Germline V gene sequence: CDR1 SGHTA, CDR2 FQGNSA. The CDR3 sequence is CASSHFGRDYGYTF. The CDR3 bases are TGTGCCAGCAGCCACTTCGGGAGAGACTATGGCTACACCTTC.

The rearrangement links TRBV7-2 to TRBJ2-5, with TRBD2 identical over 8 bases. Per germline, CDR1 SGHTA and CDR2 FQGNSA. The CDR3 runs to 17 residues. The J segment lost 3 bases and the V segment lost 5 bases, leaving 14 bases of the junction unmatched. The CDR3 bases are TGTGCCAGCAGCCGGGACTGGGGCGGGGGGTCGAAAGAGACCCAGTACTTC. Its protein product is CASSRDWGGGSKETQYF. Using reference TRBV7-2 and TRBJ2-5 for the parts outside the CDR3, the full variable domain is GAGVSQSPSNKVTEKGKDVELRCDPISGHTALYWYRQSLGQGLEFLIYFQGNSAPDKSGLPSDRFSAERTGGSVSTLTIQRTQQEDSAVYLCASSRDWGGGSKETQYFGPGTRLLVL.